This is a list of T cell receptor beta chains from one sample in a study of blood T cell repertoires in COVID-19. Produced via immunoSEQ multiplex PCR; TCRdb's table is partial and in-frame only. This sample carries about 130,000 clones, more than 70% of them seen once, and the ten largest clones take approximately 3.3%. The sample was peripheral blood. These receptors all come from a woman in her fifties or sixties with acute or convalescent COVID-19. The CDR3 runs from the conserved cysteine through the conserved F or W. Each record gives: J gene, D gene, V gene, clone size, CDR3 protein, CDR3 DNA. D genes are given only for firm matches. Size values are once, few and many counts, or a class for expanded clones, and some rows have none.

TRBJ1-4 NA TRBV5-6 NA CASSLPGGTNEKLFF TGTGCCAGCAGCTTGCCCGGGGGTACTAATGAAAAACTGTTTTTT
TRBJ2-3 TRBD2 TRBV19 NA CASSIVLSGRTQYF TGTGCCAGTAGTATAGTACTTAGCGGGAGGACGCAGTATTTT
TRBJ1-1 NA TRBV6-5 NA CASIGYNGNTEAFF TGTGCCAGCATCGGGTACAATGGGAACACTGAAGCTTTCTTT
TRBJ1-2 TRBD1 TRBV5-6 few CASSRDRPYGYTF TGTGCCAGCAGCCGGGACAGACCCTATGGCTACACCTTC
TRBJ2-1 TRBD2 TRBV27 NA CASSPWRLAGGPYEQFF TGTGCCAGCAGTCCCTGGCGACTAGCGGGAGGGCCCTATGAGCAGTTCTTC
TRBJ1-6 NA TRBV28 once CASSADRYNSPLHF TGTGCCAGCAGTGCGGACAGATATAATTCACCCCTCCACTTT
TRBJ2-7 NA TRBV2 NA CASSEMRSNSYEQYF TGTGCCAGCAGTGAAATGCGGAGCAATTCCTACGAGCAGTACTTC
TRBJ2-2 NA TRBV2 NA CASSVGFRGELFF TGTGCCAGCAGTGTGGGCTTTAGGGGGGAGCTGTTTTTT
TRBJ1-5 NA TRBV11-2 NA CASSYTGGNQPQHF TGTGCCAGCAGCTACACAGGTGGCAATCAGCCCCAGCATTTT
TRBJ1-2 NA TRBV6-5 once CASSSVGGYTF TGTGCCAGCAGTTCCGTTGGCGGCTACACCTTC
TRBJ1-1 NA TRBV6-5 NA CASSTGTNFGAFF TGTGCCAGCAGCACCGGGACAAACTTTGGGGCTTTCTTT
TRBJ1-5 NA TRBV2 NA CASRGDNQPQHF TGTGCCAGCAGAGGGGATAATCAGCCCCAGCATTTT
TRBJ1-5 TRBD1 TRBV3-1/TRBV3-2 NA CASSQGGAQGGQPQHF TGTGCCAGCAGCCAAGGAGGAGCACAGGGGGGCCAGCCCCAGCATTTT
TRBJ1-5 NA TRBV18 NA CASSDQGSSNQPQHF TGTGCCAGCTCAGACCAGGGAAGTAGCAATCAGCCCCAGCATTTT
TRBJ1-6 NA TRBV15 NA CATSRVRGGGSYNSPLHF TGTGCCACCAGCAGAGTCAGGGGAGGGGGATCCTATAATTCACCCCTCCACTTT
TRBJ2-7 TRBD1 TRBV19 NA CASSIAGQGTAEQYF TGTGCCAGTAGTATCGCGGGACAGGGGACCGCCGAGCAGTACTTC
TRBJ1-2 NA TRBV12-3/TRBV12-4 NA CASTPGGYGYTF TGTGCCAGCACCCCCGGGGGCTATGGCTACACCTTC
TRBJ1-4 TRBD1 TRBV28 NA CASTLQGAPNEKLFF TGTGCCAGCACCCTACAGGGGGCCCCTAATGAAAAACTGTTTTTT
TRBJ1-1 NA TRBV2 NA CASSPEVGTEAFF TGTGCCAGCAGTCCTGAGGTAGGCACTGAAGCTTTCTTT
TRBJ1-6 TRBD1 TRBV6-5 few CASRAGGTYNSPLHF TGTGCCAGCAGGGCAGGGGGAACCTATAATTCACCCCTCCACTTT
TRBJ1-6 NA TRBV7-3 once CASSPKGGAGSPLHF TGTGCCAGCAGCCCCAAGGGAGGGGCAGGATCACCCCTCCACTTT
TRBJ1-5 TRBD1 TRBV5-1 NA CASSLTGSANQPQHF TGCGCCAGCAGCCTGACAGGGAGCGCCAATCAGCCCCAGCATTTT
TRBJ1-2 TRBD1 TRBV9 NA CASSVEPGTGIGYTF TGTGCCAGCAGCGTAGAGCCTGGGACAGGGATCGGCTACACCTTC
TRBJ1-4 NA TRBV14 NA CASSPGGPTNEKLFF TGTGCCAGCAGCCCTGGAGGGCCAACTAATGAAAAACTGTTTTTT
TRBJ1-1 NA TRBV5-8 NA CASSFGAQLRTEAFF TGTGCCAGCAGCTTTGGGGCACAGCTAAGGACTGAAGCTTTCTTT
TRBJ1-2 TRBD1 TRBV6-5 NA CASSSGGRSGYTF TGTGCCAGCTCCTCAGGGGGAAGGAGTGGCTACACCTTC
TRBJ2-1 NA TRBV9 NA CASSVGQGRANEQFF TGTGCCAGCAGCGTAGGACAGGGGAGGGCCAATGAGCAGTTCTTC
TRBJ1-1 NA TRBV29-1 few CSVDVTGFGTEAFF TGCAGCGTTGACGTAACAGGGTTTGGAACTGAAGCTTTCTTT
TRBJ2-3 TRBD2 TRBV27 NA CASSFFSGKGSDTQYF TGTGCCAGCAGTTTCTTTAGCGGGAAAGGTTCAGATACGCAGTATTTT
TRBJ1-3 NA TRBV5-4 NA CASSLNSVRAGNTIYF TGTGCCAGCAGCTTGAATTCGGTGCGAGCTGGAAACACCATATATTTT
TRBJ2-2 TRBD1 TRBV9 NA CASSAGQGNTGELFF TGTGCCAGCAGCGCCGGACAGGGGAACACCGGGGAGCTGTTTTTT
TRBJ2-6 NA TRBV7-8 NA CASSSLTGPSGANVLTF TGTGCCAGCAGCTCCCTCACAGGGCCCTCTGGGGCCAACGTCCTGACTTTC
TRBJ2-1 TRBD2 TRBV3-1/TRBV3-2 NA CASSPPRLAGVNNEQFF TGTGCCAGCAGCCCCCCCCGACTAGCGGGAGTAAATAATGAGCAGTTCTTC
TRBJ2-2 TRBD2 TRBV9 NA CASSVGASGRSGELFF TGTGCCAGCAGCGTAGGGGCTAGCGGGAGATCCGGGGAGCTGTTTTTT
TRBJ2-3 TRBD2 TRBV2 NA CASSGGGDTQYF TGTGCCAGCAGTGGGGGGGGAGATACGCAGTATTTT
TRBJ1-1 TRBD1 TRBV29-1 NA CSVGQGSVTEAFF TGCAGCGTCGGACAGGGGTCGGTCACTGAAGCTTTCTTT
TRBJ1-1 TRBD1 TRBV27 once CASSSNPGQGTTEAFF TGTGCCAGCAGTTCAAACCCGGGACAGGGGACCACTGAAGCTTTCTTT
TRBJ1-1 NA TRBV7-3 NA CASSFPGSEAFF TGTGCCAGCAGCTTTCCAGGGTCAGAAGCTTTCTTT
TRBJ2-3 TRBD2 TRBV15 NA CATSRALAGGTDTQYF TGTGCCACCAGCAGAGCCTTAGCGGGGGGTACAGATACGCAGTATTTT
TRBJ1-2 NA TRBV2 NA CASSEVGSGAGYTF TGTGCCAGCAGTGAAGTAGGGTCAGGGGCTGGCTACACCTTC
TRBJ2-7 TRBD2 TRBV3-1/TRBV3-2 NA CASSQAAGAYEQYF TGTGCCAGCAGCCAAGCGGCGGGGGCCTACGAGCAGTACTTC
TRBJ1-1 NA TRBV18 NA CASSQGERTEAFF TGTGCCAGCTCACAGGGGGAGAGGACTGAAGCTTTCTTT
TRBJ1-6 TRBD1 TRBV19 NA CASSGTGVRSPLHF TGTGCCAGTAGCGGGACAGGGGTACGCTCACCCCTCCACTTT
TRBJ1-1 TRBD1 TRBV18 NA CASSPRTGNTEAFF TGTGCCAGCTCACCACGGACAGGGAACACTGAAGCTTTCTTT
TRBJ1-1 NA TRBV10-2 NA CASREGVEAFF TGCGCCAGCAGGGAGGGAGTTGAAGCTTTCTTT
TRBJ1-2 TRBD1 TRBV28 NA CASNIGQGNYGYTF TGTGCCAGCAACATCGGACAGGGTAACTATGGCTACACCTTC
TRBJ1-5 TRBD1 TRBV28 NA CASSEPGTVDSNQPQHF TGTGCCAGCAGTGAACCGGGGACAGTGGATAGCAATCAGCCCCAGCATTTT
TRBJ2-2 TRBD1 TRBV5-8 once CASSPRGLDTGELFF TGTGCCAGCAGCCCGAGGGGGCTGGATACCGGGGAGCTGTTTTTT
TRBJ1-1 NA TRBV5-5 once CASSLVWRTGPNTEAFF TGTGCCAGCAGCTTGGTTTGGAGAACAGGACCTAACACTGAAGCTTTCTTT